The rows below give T cell receptor beta chains drawn from one sample of a study of TIL therapy for anti-PD-1-resistant metastatic lung cancer. Data came from immunoSEQ multiplex PCR; TCRdb stores just in-frame clones and leaves some out. This table has approximately 45,000 clones, 79% appearing once. Sequences were derived from blood, sampled at baseline. Receptor source: a man in his sixties or seventies with non-small cell lung cancer. Both conserved end residues are part of each CDR3. A D gene is named only where the DNA matches it firmly. Size values are once, few and many counts, or a class for expanded clones, and some rows have none.

j_call clone_size d_call v_call cdr3_aa cdr3_nt
TRBJ1-3 - - TRBV7-2 CASSLGGGNTIYF TGTGCCAGCAGCTTAGGTGGGGGAAACACCATATATTTT
TRBJ1-3 - TRBD1 TRBV19 CASSGQDPSGNTIYF TGTGCCAGTTCCGGACAGGACCCCTCTGGAAACACCATATATTTT
TRBJ1-4 - TRBD1 TRBV7-9 CASSLKGALNEKLFF TGTGCCAGCAGCTTAAAGGGGGCGCTTAATGAAAAACTGTTTTTT
TRBJ2-3 - TRBD2 TRBV30 CAWSAAGTSEGYF TGTGCCTGGAGTGCCGCCGGGACTAGCGAGGGGTATTTT
TRBJ2-3 - TRBD1 TRBV11-1 CATKRTGGGDTQYF TGTGCCACCAAGAGGACAGGGGGAGGAGATACGCAGTATTTT
TRBJ2-4 many TRBD1 TRBV7-3 CASRSRQRDRRRERAKNIQYF TGTGCCAGCAGATCTAGGCAAAGGGACAGGAGGAGGGAAAGGGCCAAAAACATTCAGTACTTC
TRBJ2-7 once TRBD1 TRBV28 CASSLTGTGGPGSDF TGTGCCAGCAGTCTAACCGGGACAGGGGGCCCGGGTTCGGACTTC
TRBJ2-1 - - TRBV19 CASSTGDSYNEQFF TGTGCCAGTAGTACTGGGGACTCCTACAATGAGCAGTTCTTC
TRBJ2-7 - - TRBV25-1 CASSESNEQYF TGTGCCAGCAGTGAATCGAACGAGCAGTACTTC
TRBJ2-1 - TRBD2 TRBV6-1 CASSEGGREWDEQFF TGTGCCAGCAGTGAAGGCGGGCGGGAGTGGGATGAGCAGTTCTTC
TRBJ1-1 - - TRBV5-6 CASSSGEMNTEAFF TGTGCCAGCAGTTCGGGAGAGATGAACACTGAAGCTTTCTTT
TRBJ1-3 - - TRBV5-4 CASSLYIWGDSGNTIYF TGTGCCAGCAGCTTGTATATTTGGGGTGACTCTGGAAACACCATATATTTT
TRBJ2-2 - - TRBV7-5 CARSPDRRNTGELFF TGTGCCAGAAGCCCAGATCGGCGGAACACCGGGGAGCTGTTTTTT
TRBJ2-2 - - TRBV7-9 CANTASNTGELFF TGTGCCAACACGGCATCGAACACCGGGGAGCTGTTTTTT
TRBJ2-5 - TRBD1 TRBV7-3 CASSSRQGKTQYF TGTGCCAGCAGCTCCCGACAGGGAAAGACCCAGTACTTC
TRBJ2-7 - - TRBV12-5 CASGPPGRREQYF TGTGCTAGTGGTCCCCCCGGCAGGCGCGAGCAGTACTTC
TRBJ2-6 - - TRBV6-6 CASSGGPISGANVLTF TGTGCCAGCAGTGGGGGGCCCATCTCTGGGGCCAACGTCCTGACTTTC
TRBJ2-7 - - TRBV27 CATRVDQVSYEQYF TGTGCCACCAGAGTGGACCAGGTGTCCTACGAGCAGTACTTC
TRBJ2-1 - - TRBV11-2 CASSPLRGSSYNEQFF TGTGCCAGCAGCCCCCTCCGAGGGAGCTCCTACAATGAGCAGTTCTTC
TRBJ2-7 - TRBD1 TRBV5-1 CASSLKLSGQGAHEQYF TGCGCCAGCAGCTTGAAATTATCGGGACAGGGGGCCCACGAGCAGTACTTC
TRBJ2-1 - - TRBV4-1 CASRLSPGVQNEQFF TGCGCCAGCAGGTTGAGTCCGGGAGTACAAAATGAGCAGTTCTTC
TRBJ2-7 once - TRBV27 CASSVSLTNSYEQYF TGTGCCAGCAGCGTGAGCCTCACTAACTCCTACGAGCAGTACTTC
TRBJ1-5 few TRBD1 TRBV7-9 CASSLGTGLFQPQHF TGTGCCAGCAGCTTAGGGACAGGGCTTTTTCAGCCCCAGCATTTT
TRBJ2-1 - TRBD1 TRBV19 CASSTDSGTGYNNEQFF TGTGCCAGTAGTACAGATTCGGGGACAGGGTACAACAATGAGCAGTTCTTC
TRBJ2-2 - TRBD1 TRBV7-3 CASSPDPTGGTGELFF TGTGCCAGCAGCCCGGATCCAACAGGGGGCACCGGGGAGCTGTTTTTT
TRBJ1-3 - - TRBV6-5 CASRSRSTGNTIYF TGTGCCAGCCGATCGAGATCAACTGGAAACACCATATATTTT
TRBJ2-2 - TRBD1 TRBV6-5 CASGTGYMAGELFF TGTGCCAGCGGGACAGGGTACATGGCCGGGGAGCTGTTTTTT
TRBJ2-1 - TRBD2 TRBV6-1 CASSETSGRSFDEQFF TGTGCCAGCAGTGAGACTAGCGGGAGGTCGTTCGATGAGCAGTTCTTC
TRBJ2-5 - - TRBV5-6 CASSLFGSSSETQYF TGTGCCAGCAGCTTGTTTGGAAGTTCGTCAGAGACCCAGTACTTC
TRBJ2-5 - - TRBV6-6 CASAFGETQYF TGTGCCAGCGCTTTCGGAGAGACCCAGTACTTC
TRBJ2-7 - - TRBV19 CASSPRNTDGEQYF TGTGCCAGTAGCCCTCGCAATACCGATGGGGAGCAGTACTTC
TRBJ1-1 - TRBD1 TRBV5-1 CASSLETGGTEAFF TGCGCCAGCAGCTTGGAGACAGGGGGCACTGAAGCTTTCTTT
TRBJ2-5 - - TRBV27 CASSPQETQYF TGTGCCAGCAGCCCTCAAGAGACCCAGTACTTC
TRBJ2-2 - TRBD1 TRBV14 CASSRQGPSNTGELFF TGTGCCAGCAGCCGACAGGGGCCCTCTAACACCGGGGAGCTGTTTTTT
TRBJ2-1 - TRBD2 TRBV4-2 CASSQDLRLANYNEQFF TGTGCCAGCAGCCAAGATCTCCGACTAGCGAACTACAATGAGCAGTTCTTC
TRBJ2-7 few - TRBV19 CASKRDGPIYEQYF TGTGCCAGTAAGAGAGACGGACCTATCTACGAGCAGTACTTC
TRBJ2-1 - - TRBV6-1 CASSVGVREQFF TGTGCCAGCAGTGTAGGGGTGCGGGAGCAGTTCTTC
TRBJ1-1 few - TRBV27 CASSLTFNTEAFF TGTGCCAGCAGTTTAACATTCAACACTGAAGCTTTCTTT
TRBJ1-5 few - TRBV2 CASGRDINQPQHF TGTGCCAGTGGCCGGGACATCAATCAGCCCCAGCATTTT
TRBJ2-7 - - TRBV6-1 CASSVQQGHEQYF TGTGCCAGCAGTGTGCAGCAGGGCCACGAGCAGTACTTC
TRBJ1-1 few - TRBV27 CASSRYTQPNTEAFF TGTGCCAGCAGTCGTTACACCCAGCCGAACACTGAAGCTTTCTTT
TRBJ1-1 - - TRBV7-2 CASSLDITMNTEAFF TGTGCCAGCAGCTTAGACATCACGATGAACACTGAAGCTTTCTTT
TRBJ1-2 - - TRBV18 CASSPGLNQAYGYTF TGTGCCAGCTCACCCGGACTCAATCAAGCATATGGCTACACCTTC
TRBJ2-7 few - TRBV28 CASPPTVGVGSYEQYF TGTGCCAGCCCTCCCACCGTAGGGGTAGGGTCCTACGAGCAGTACTTC